This T cell receptor (beta chain) comes out of a study of monozygotic twins with inflammatory bowel disease. The CDR3 contains 13 residues. From germline, CDR1 is SGHTA and CDR2 FQGNSA. TCRdb processed the 5' RACE reads again and assigns one entry to each CDR3 protein, with no DNA. The data show around 370,000 distinct CDR3 sequences, and the top ten clones hold 2% to 3%. Sequences were obtained from blood. The receptor comes from a human donor with ulcerative colitis or Crohn's disease, or a healthy co-twin of an affected twin (not recorded which). This chain connects TRBV7-2 to TRBJ1-1; with no DNA, the TCRdb D assignment of TRBD1 cannot be verified. The CDR3 sequence is CASSLGGAGEAFF.